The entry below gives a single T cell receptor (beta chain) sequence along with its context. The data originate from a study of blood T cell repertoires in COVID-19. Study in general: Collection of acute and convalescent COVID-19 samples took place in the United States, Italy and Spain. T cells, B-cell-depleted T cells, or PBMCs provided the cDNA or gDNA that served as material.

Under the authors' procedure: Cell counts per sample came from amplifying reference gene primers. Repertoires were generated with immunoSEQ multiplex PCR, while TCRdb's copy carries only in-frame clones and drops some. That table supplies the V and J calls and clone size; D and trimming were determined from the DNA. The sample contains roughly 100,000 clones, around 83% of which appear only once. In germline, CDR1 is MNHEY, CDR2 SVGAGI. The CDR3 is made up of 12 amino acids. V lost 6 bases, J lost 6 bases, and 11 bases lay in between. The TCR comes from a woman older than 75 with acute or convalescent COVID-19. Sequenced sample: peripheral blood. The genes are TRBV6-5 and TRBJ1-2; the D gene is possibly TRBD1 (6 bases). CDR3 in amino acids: CASRAGENGYTF. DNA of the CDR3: TGTGCCAGCAGGGCAGGGGAGAATGGCTACACCTTC.